These 22 T cell receptor beta chains came from one sample sequenced in a study of T cell changes during pregnancy in multiple sclerosis. TCRdb's copy holds only in-frame clones and misses some; the assay was immunoSEQ multiplex PCR. The sample has tens of thousands of clones; around nine tenths are singletons. Here the sequenced sample was peripheral blood, taken in the first trimester of pregnancy. The source is a female donor in good health, enrolled as a control in a pregnancy study.

The rearrangement uses TRBV9 and TRBJ1-2; maybe TRBD1 (6 bases). Trimming stripped 3 bases from V and 9 bases from J, with 18 bases between. Germline V gene data show CDR1 as SGDLS and CDR2 as YYNGEE. CDR3 length: 14 amino acids. The CDR3 spells CASSGSYTGKSYTF. The DNA for the CDR3 is TGTGCCAGCAGCGGATCTTATACAGGGAAGAGCTACACCTTC.

The chain combines TRBV11-3 with TRBJ1-4, with TRBD1 identical over 7 bases. The germline V gene has CDR1 SGHNT and CDR2 YENEEA. The CDR3 spans 14 residues. V shed 6 bases, J shed 2 bases, and the junction held 3 bases outside the gene matches. CDR3 protein: CASRKTGTNEKLFF. CDR3 nucleotides: TGTGCCAGCAGAAAGACAGGGACTAATGAAAAACTGTTTTTT.

The chain is built from TRBV6-5 and TRBJ1-4, with 11 bases fitting TRBD1. This CDR3 has 16 residues. After removal of 4 bases from V and 3 bases from J, the junction contained 4 bases not matched to a gene. The germline CDR1 and CDR2 sequences are MNHEY and SVGAGI. The CDR3 here is CASSLGQGAANEKLFF. The CDR3, as DNA: TGTGCCAGCAGTTTAGGACAGGGGGCCGCTAATGAAAAACTGTTTTTT.

The rearrangement joins TRBV28 to TRBJ2-7, with a weak D call TRBD2 (5 bases). From germline, CDR1 is MDHEN and CDR2 SYDVKM. V lost 2 bases, J lost 7 bases, and 12 bases lay in between. This CDR3 has 13 amino acids. CDR3 residues: CASSLNLSGEQYF. CDR3 in DNA: TGTGCCAGCAGTTTAAACCTGTCGGGGGAGCAGTACTTC.

The chain uses TRBV28 and TRBJ2-3, with TRBD2 identical over 7 bases. CDR1 is MDHEN and CDR2 is SYDVKM in the germline V gene. The CDR3 runs 14 residues. Trimming cost V 5 bases and J 2 bases; bases outside gene matches: 4. CDR3 nucleotides: TGTGCCAGCAGTCCCACTAGCGACACAGATACGCAGTATTTT. It translates to CASSPTSDTDTQYF.

The V call is TRBV7-2, the J call TRBJ2-7, with 8 nucleotides matching TRBD2. V gave up 4 bases and J gave up 9 bases; unmatched junction bases: 11. The germline CDR1 and CDR2 sequences are SGHTA and FQGNSA. This CDR3 contains 14 residues. This CDR3 is CASSWGGTRMVQYF. CDR3 coding DNA: TGTGCCAGCAGCTGGGGCGGGACTAGAATGGTGCAGTACTTC.

The gene calls are TRBV15 and TRBJ2-5, with 9 positions matching TRBD2. This CDR3 spans 15 amino acids. The germline CDR1 and CDR2 sequences are LNHNV and YYDKDF (reference sequence). V lost 5 bases to trimming and J lost 3 bases; unmatched junction nucleotides: 7. CDR3 sequence: CATSSGLAKEETQYF. The CDR3 DNA reads TGTGCCACCAGCTCCGGACTAGCGAAAGAAGAGACCCAGTACTTC.

As regards this clone: Other DNA sequences in the same sample also yield this CDR3. The chain couples TRBV9 to TRBJ2-7; 9 bases match TRBD1. The V gene end was trimmed by 0 bases and the J gene end by 4 bases; junction bases not matched to a gene: 5. Germline assignment: CDR1 SGDLS and CDR2 YYNGEE. The length of the CDR3 is 15 residues. The CDR3 DNA follows: TGTGCCAGCAGCGTAGGAGGGACAGGGACGTACGAGCAGTACTTC. Translated: CASSVGGTGTYEQYF.

This rearrangement joins TRBV11-2 to TRBJ2-4; 7 nucleotides match TRBD2. CDR3 length: 17 residues. The ends lost 5 bases at V and 9 bases at J; junction bases unmatched: 19. Germline loops: CDR1 SGHAT, CDR2 FQNNGV. The DNA of the CDR3 is TGTGCCAGCAGCCCCGGGAGGTGGGAGGGAGGGTCGAGCATTCAGTACTTC. Protein: CASSPGRWEGGSSIQYF.

CDR3 sequence reads: CASSPAARSSYEQYF. The CDR3 nucleotides read TGTGCCAGCTCACCCGCAGCGCGGAGCTCCTACGAGCAGTACTTC. V usage is TRBV18 and J usage is TRBJ2-7, with D unclear. V was clipped by 3 bases and J by 0 bases, with 12 bases between them. The germline V gene encodes CDR1 KGHSH and CDR2 LQKENI. The CDR3 contains 15 residues.

This chain joins TRBV18 and TRBJ1-5; TRBD1 is a possible D gene (5 bases). The germline gives CDR1 KGHSH, CDR2 LQKENI. V lost 2 bases and J 3 bases, leaving 11 bases between the germline ends. The CDR3 totals 15 residues. CDR3 loop: CASSPKQGDNQPQHF. The CDR3 coding sequence is TGTGCCAGCTCACCAAAGCAGGGCGACAATCAGCCCCAGCATTTT.

The rearrangement links TRBV6-4 to TRBJ2-6; D gene unclear. Trimming took 0 bases from V and 4 from J, leaving 7 bases between them. Per germline, CDR1 MRHNA and CDR2 SNTAGT. The CDR3 loop spans 15 amino acids. CDR3 residues: CASSDSNYGANVLTF. CDR3 nucleotides: TGTGCCAGCAGTGACTCGAACTACGGGGCCAACGTCCTGACTTTC.

This rearrangement joins TRBV4-2 to TRBJ2-6, with a weak D call TRBD1 (5 bases). CDR1 and CDR2 (germline): LGHNA, YNFKEQ. The CDR3 runs to 17 residues. V lost 1 base and J 2 bases, leaving 12 bases between the germline ends. CDR3 sequence: CASSQGAAGTGANVLTF. CDR3 bases: TGTGCCAGCAGCCAAGGTGCGGCAGGGACTGGGGCCAACGTCCTGACTTTC.

This chain connects TRBV7-3 to TRBJ2-7; D is possibly TRBD2 (6 bases). From germline, CDR1 is SGHTA and CDR2 FQGTGA. The CDR3 loop spans 16 amino acids. V lost 1 base, J lost 6 bases, and 19 bases lay in between. CDR3 nucleotide sequence: TGTGCCAGCAGCTTAATCCCGGGGGAAGTTCTTGTCGAGCAGTACTTC. Protein sequence: CASSLIPGEVLVEQYF. The variable domain in full, completed from reference TRBV7-3 and TRBJ2-7, reads GAGVSQTPSNKVTEKGKYVELRCDPISGHTALYWYRQSLGQGPEFLIYFQGTGAADDSGLPNDRFFAVRPEGSVSTLKIQRTERGDSAVYLCASSLIPGEVLVEQYFGPGTRLTVT.

The chain employs TRBV7-3 and TRBJ2-7, with D possibly TRBD1 on 6 matching bases. Germline CDR1 reads SGHTA; CDR2 reads FQGTGA. The CDR3 has 13 residues. V was trimmed by 3 bases and J by 3 bases, leaving 9 bases between them. As DNA, the CDR3 is TGTGCCAGCAGCTTGGGCAGGGGCTACGAGCAGTACTTC. As protein: CASSLGRGYEQYF.

The chain is built from TRBV4-3 and TRBJ2-7; TRBD1 aligns across 7 bases. The junction had 10 bases not matched to a gene; V was cut back by 3 bases and J by 5 bases. The CDR3 sequence is 15 residues long. From germline, CDR1 is LGHNA and CDR2 YSLEER. Here the CDR3 reads CASSQSSQGNHEQYF. In DNA, the CDR3 is TGCGCCAGCAGCCAGAGCTCACAGGGGAACCACGAGCAGTACTTC.

V and J are TRBV28 and TRBJ1-2; 12 positions agree with TRBD1. J lost 4 bases, V lost 6 bases, and 6 bases had no gene match. This CDR3 contains 15 residues. Per the germline V gene, CDR1 is MDHEN and CDR2 is SYDVKM. CDR3 coding DNA: TGTGCCAGCAGCTCGGGACAGGGGGCTATCTATGGCTACACCTTC. Its protein product is CASSSGQGAIYGYTF.

The rearrangement joins TRBV27 to TRBJ1-4; no definite D call. V was pared by 6 bases and J by 0 bases, with 14 bases between. Germline V gives CDR1 MNHEY, CDR2 SMNVEV (reference sequence). The CDR3 sequence is 16 residues long. CDR3 region: CASSYHRPATNEKLFF. The CDR3 coding sequence is TGTGCCAGCAGCTATCACAGACCCGCAACTAATGAAAAACTGTTTTTT.

This chain connects TRBV27 to TRBJ2-5; 7 bases agree with TRBD1. Germline V gives CDR1 MNHEY, CDR2 SMNVEV (reference sequence). This CDR3 comprises 18 residues. V was clipped by 6 bases and J by 7 bases; unmatched bases: 23. CDR3 sequence (DNA): TGTGCCAGCAGAGCCTATAGGGCAGGGGGATTTGGGGAAGGGACCCAGTACTTC. Protein product: CASRAYRAGGFGEGTQYF.

The genes are TRBV5-1 and TRBJ2-7; perhaps TRBD2 as D (5 bases). V lost 2 bases and J lost 2, with 8 bases in between. The CDR3 totals 13 residues. The germline V gene has CDR1 SGHRS and CDR2 YFSETQ. The CDR3 sequence is CASSLNGAYEQYF. The CDR3, as DNA: TGCGCCAGCAGCTTAAACGGGGCCTACGAGCAGTACTTC.

This sequence joins TRBV4-1 and TRBJ2-1; possible D gene TRBD2, 6 bases. The CDR3 is 16 residues long. V was pared by 3 bases and J by 4 bases, with 16 bases between. The germline V gene encodes CDR1 MGHRA and CDR2 YSYEKL. The DNA of the CDR3 is TGCGCCAGCAGCCATAATAGCGGAGCCGATTACAATGAGCAGTTCTTC. The encoded protein is CASSHNSGADYNEQFF.

The chain carries TRBV5-1 and TRBJ1-1; no reliable D call. V lost 0 bases and J 1 base, leaving 10 bases between the germline ends. This CDR3 contains 15 residues. Germline lookup yields CDR1 SGHRS and CDR2 YFSETQ. CDR3 DNA sequence: TGCGCCAGCAGCTTGGAGGGAGGGAAGAACACTGAAGCTTTCTTT. Encoded protein: CASSLEGGKNTEAFF.